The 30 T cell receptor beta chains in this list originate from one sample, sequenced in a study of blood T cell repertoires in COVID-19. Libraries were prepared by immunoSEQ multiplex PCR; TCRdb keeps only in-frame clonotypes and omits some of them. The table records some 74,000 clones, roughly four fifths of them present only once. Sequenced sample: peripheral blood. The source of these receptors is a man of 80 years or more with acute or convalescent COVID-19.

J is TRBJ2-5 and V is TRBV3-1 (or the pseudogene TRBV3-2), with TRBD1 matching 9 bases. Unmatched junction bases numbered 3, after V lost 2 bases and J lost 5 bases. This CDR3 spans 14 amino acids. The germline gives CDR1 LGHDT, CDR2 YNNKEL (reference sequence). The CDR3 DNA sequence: TGTGCCAGCAGCCAACGGGGACAGGGTGAGACCCAGTACTTC. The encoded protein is CASSQRGQGETQYF.

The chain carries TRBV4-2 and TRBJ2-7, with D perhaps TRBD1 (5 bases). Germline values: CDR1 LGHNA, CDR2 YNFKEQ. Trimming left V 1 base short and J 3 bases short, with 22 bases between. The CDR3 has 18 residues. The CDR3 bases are TGTGCCAGCAGCCAAGCTGTACAGTCTGGGCAGGGAATCTACGAGCAGTACTTC. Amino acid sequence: CASSQAVQSGQGIYEQYF.

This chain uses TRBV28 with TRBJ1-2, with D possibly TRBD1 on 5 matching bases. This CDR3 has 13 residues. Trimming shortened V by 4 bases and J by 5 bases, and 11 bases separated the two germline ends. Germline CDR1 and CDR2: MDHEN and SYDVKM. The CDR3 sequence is CASSSQGGYGYTF. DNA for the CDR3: TGTGCCAGCAGTTCCCAGGGTGGTTATGGCTACACCTTC.

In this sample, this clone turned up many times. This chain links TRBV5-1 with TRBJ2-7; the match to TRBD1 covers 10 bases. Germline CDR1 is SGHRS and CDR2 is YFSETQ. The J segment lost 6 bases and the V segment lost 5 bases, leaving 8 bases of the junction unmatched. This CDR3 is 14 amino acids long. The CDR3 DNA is TGCGCCAGCAGAGGACAGGGGGGCGTAAGCGAGCAGTACTTC. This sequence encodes CASRGQGGVSEQYF.

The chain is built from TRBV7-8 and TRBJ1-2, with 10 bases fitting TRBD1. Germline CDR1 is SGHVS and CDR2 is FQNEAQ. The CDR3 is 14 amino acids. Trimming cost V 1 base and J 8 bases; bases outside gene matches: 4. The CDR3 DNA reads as TGTGCCAGCAGCTTAGTTGACAGGGGGCACGGCTACACCTTC. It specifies CASSLVDRGHGYTF.

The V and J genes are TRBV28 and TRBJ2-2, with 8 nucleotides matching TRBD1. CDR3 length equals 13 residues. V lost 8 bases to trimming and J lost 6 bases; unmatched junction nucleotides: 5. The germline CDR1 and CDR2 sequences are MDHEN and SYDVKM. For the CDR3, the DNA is TGTGCCAGCCCGACAGGGGATGCCGGGGAGCTGTTTTTT. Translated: CASPTGDAGELFF.

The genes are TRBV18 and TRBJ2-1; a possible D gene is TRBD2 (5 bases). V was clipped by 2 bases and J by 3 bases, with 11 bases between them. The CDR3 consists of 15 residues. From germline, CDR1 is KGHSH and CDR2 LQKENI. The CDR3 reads CASSPLGDLYNEQFF. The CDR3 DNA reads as TGTGCCAGCTCACCATTGGGAGACCTCTACAATGAGCAGTTCTTC. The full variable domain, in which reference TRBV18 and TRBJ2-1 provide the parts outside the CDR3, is NAGVMQNPRHLVRRRGQEARLRCSPMKGHSHVYWYRQLPEEGLKFMVYLQKENIIDESGMPKERFSAEFPKEGPSILRIQQVVRGDSAAYFCASSPLGDLYNEQFFGPGTRLTVL.

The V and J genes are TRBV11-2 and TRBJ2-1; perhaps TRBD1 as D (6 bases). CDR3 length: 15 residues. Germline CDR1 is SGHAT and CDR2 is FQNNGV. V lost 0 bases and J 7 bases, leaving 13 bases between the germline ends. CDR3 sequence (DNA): TGTGCCAGCAGCTTAGAGTACGCTAGGGGGAATGAGCAGTTCTTC. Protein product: CASSLEYARGNEQFF.

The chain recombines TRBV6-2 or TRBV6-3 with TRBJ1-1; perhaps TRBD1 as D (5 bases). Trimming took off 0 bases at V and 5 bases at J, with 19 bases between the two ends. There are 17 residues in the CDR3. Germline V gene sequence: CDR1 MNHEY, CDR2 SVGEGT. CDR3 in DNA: TGTGCCAGCAGTTACTCGTTATGGGAAGGGGTTGGGACTGAAGCTTTCTTT. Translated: CASSYSLWEGVGTEAFF.

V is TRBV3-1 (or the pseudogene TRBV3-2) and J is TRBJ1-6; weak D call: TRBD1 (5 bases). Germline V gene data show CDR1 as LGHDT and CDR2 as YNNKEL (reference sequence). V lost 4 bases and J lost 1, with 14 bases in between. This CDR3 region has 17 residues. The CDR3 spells CASSLGTLLSYNSPLHF. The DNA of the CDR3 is TGTGCCAGCAGCCTCGGGACTTTGTTGTCCTATAATTCACCCCTCCACTTT.

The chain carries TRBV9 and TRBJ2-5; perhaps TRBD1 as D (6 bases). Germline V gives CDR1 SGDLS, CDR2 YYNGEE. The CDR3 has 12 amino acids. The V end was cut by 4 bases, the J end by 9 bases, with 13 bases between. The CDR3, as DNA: TGTGCCAGCAGCTCACACTGGGGGCCCCAGTACTTC. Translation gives CASSSHWGPQYF. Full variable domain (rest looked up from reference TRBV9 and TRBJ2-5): DSGVTQTPKHLITATGQRVTLRCSPRSGDLSVYWYQQSLDQGLQFLIQYYNGEERAKGNILERFSAQQFPDLHSELNLSSLELGDSALYFCASSSHWGPQYFGPGTRLLVL.

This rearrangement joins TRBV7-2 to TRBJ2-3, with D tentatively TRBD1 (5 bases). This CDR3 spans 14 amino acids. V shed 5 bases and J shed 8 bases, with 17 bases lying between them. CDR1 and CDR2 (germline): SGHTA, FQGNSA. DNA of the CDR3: TGTGCCAGCAGCCTTGGGCTTCCCCAGGGTACGCAGTATTTT. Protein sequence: CASSLGLPQGTQYF.

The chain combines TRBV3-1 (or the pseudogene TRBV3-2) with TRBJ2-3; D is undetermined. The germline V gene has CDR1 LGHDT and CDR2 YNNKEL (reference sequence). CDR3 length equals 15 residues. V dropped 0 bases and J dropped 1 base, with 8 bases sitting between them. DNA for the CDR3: TGTGCCAGCAGCCAAGATAAAAGCGGCACAGATACGCAGTATTTT. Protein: CASSQDKSGTDTQYF.

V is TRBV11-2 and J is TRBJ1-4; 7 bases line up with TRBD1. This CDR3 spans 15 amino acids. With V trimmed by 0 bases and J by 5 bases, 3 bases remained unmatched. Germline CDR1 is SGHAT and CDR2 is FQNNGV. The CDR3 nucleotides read TGTGCCAGCAGCTTAGAAATGGGACAGAATGAAAAACTGTTTTTT. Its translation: CASSLEMGQNEKLFF.

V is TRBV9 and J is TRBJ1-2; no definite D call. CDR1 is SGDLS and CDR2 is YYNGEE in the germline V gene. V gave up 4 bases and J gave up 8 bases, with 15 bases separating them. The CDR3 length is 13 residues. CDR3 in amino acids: CASSSPPYSGYTF. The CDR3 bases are TGTGCCAGCAGCTCACCCCCCTATTCGGGCTACACCTTC.

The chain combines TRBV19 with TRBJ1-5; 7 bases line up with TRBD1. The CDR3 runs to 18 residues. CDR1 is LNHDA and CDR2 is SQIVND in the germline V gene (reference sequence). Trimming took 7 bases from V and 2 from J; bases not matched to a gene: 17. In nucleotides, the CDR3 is TGTGCCAGTACCCTAGACAGGGTGAGTCCCTGGGGCAATCAGCCCCAGCATTTT. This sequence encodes CASTLDRVSPWGNQPQHF. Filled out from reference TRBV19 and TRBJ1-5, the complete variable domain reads DGGITQSPKYLFRKEGQNVTLSCEQNLNHDAMYWYRQDPGQGLRLIYYSQIVNDFQKGDIAEGYSVSREKKESFPLTVTSAQKNPTAFYLCASTLDRVSPWGNQPQHFGDGTRLSIL.

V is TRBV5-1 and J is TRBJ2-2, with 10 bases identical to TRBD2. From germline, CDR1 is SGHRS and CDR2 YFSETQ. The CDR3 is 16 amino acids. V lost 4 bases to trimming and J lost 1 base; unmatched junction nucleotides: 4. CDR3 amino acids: CASSPLAGVNTGELFF. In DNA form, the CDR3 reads TGCGCCAGCAGCCCTCTAGCGGGGGTGAACACCGGGGAGCTGTTTTTT.

The DNA for the CDR3 is TGCGCCAGCAGCTTGACAGGGTACCAAGAGACCCAGTACTTC. This translates into CASSLTGYQETQYF. J is TRBJ2-5 and V is TRBV5-1, with TRBD1 as a possible D gene (6 bases). CDR1 is SGHRS and CDR2 is YFSETQ in the germline V gene. The CDR3 runs 14 residues. V was pared by 1 base and J by 0 bases, with 7 bases between.

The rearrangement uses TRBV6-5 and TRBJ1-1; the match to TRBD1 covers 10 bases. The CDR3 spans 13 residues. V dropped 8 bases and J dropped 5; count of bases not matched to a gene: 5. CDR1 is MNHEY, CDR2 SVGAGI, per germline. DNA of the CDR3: TGTGCCAGCCCGGGACAGGGGTGGACTGAAGCTTTCTTT. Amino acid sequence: CASPGQGWTEAFF.

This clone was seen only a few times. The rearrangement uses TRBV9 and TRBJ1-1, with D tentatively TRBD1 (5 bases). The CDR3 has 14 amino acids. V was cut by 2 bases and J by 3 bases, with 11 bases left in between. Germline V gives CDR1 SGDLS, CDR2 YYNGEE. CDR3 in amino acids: CASSVGLQDTEAFF. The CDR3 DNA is TGTGCCAGCAGCGTGGGACTCCAGGACACTGAAGCTTTCTTT.

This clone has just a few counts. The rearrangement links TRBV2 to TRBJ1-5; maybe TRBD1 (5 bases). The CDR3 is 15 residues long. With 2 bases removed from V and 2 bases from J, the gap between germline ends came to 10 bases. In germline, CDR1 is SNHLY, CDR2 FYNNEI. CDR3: CASSEQGGGNQPQHF. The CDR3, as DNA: TGTGCCAGCAGTGAACAGGGAGGGGGCAATCAGCCCCAGCATTTT.

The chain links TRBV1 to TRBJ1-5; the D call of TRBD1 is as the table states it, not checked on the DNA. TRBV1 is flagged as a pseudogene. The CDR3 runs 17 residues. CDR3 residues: CTSSLETGRYSNQPQHF. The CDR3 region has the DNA TGCACCAGCAGCCTCGAGACAGGGCGTTATAGCAATCAGCCCCAGCATTTT.

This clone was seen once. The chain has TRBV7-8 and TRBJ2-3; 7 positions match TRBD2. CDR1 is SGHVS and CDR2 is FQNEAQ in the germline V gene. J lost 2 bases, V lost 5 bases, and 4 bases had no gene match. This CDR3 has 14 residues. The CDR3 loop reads CASSERGYTDTQYF. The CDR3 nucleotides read TGTGCCAGCAGCGAGCGGGGCTACACAGATACGCAGTATTTT.

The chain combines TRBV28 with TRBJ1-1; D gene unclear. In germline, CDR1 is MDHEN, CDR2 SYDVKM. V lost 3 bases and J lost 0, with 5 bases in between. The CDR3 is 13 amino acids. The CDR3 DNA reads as TGTGCCAGCAGTTTGGTAGTGAACACTGAAGCTTTCTTT. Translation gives CASSLVVNTEAFF. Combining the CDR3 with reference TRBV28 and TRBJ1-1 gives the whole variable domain DVKVTQSSRYLVKRTGEKVFLECVQDMDHENMFWYRQDPGLGLRLIYFSYDVKMKEKGDIPEGYSVSREKKERFSLILESASTNQTSMYLCASSLVVNTEAFFGQGTRLTVV.

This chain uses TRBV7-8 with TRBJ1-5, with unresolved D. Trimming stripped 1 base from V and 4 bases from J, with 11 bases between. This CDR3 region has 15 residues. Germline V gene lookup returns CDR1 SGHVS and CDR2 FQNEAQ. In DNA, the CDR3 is TGTGCCAGCAGCTTAGGAAATCAGTTTAATCAGCCCCAGCATTTT. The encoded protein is CASSLGNQFNQPQHF.

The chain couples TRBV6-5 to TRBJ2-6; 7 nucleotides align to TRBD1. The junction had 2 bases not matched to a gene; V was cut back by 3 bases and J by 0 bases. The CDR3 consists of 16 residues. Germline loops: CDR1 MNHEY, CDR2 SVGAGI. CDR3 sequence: CASSYYRGSGANVLTF. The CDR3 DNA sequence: TGTGCCAGCAGTTATTACAGGGGCTCTGGGGCCAACGTCCTGACTTTC.

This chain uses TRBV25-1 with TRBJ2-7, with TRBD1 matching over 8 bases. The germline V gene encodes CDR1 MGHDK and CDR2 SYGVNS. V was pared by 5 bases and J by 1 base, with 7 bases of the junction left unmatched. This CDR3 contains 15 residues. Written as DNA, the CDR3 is TGTGCCAGCAGTCTTGACAGGGGTCTTTCCTACGAGCAGTACTTC. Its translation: CASSLDRGLSYEQYF.

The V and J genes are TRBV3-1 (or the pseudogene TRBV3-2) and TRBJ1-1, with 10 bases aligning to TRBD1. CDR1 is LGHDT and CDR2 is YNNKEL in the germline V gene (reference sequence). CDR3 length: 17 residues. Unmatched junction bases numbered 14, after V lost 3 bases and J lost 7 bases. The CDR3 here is CASSHLGQGSLGGEAFF. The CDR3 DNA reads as TGTGCCAGCAGCCATCTGGGACAGGGGTCGCTGGGGGGTGAAGCTTTCTTT.

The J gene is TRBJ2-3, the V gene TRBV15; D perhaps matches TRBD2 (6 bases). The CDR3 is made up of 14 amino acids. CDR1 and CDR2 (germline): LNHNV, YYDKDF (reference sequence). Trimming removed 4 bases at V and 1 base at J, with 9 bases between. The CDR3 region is CATSNSGGTDTQYF. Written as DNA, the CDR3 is TGTGCCACCAGCAATAGCGGTGGCACAGATACGCAGTATTTT.

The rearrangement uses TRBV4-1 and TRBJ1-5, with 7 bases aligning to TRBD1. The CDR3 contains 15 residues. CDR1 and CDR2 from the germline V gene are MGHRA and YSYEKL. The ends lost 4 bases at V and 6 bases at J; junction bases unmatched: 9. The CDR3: CASSPIRQGGQPQHF. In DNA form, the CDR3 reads TGCGCCAGCAGCCCCATCAGACAGGGCGGTCAGCCCCAGCATTTT.